The present T cell receptor beta chain was sequenced within a study of blood T cell repertoires in COVID-19. Study-level information: Nucleic acid was either cDNA or gDNA, and it came from T cells, B-cell-depleted T cells, or PBMCs.

Authors' methods: Reference gene primer amplification gave estimated nucleated cell counts. TCRdb's copy holds only in-frame clones and misses some; the assay was immunoSEQ multiplex PCR. V and J calls plus clone size are reproduced from that table; the DNA served to infer D and trimming. The sample shows about 58,000 clones, around 78% of them seen only once. The CDR3 sequence is 16 residues long. CDR1 and CDR2 from the germline V gene are LGHNA and YSLEER. V trimming: 1 base; J trimming: 4 bases; junction bases outside the gene matches: 9. This clone was recorded once. Sequenced sample: peripheral blood. This sequence originates from a human donor in a cohort sampled during active COVID-19. The rearrangement links TRBV4-3 to TRBJ2-7; 8 nucleotides line up with TRBD1. CDR3 amino acids: CASSQGWDRLQYEQYF. The CDR3 DNA reads TGCGCCAGCAGCCAAGGATGGGACAGGTTGCAGTACGAGCAGTACTTC.